Listed below are T cell receptor beta chains from one sample, sequenced in a study of T cells in localized non-small cell lung cancer. Clones were sequenced by immunoSEQ multiplex PCR, and TCRdb holds only the in-frame ones, with some missing. Of under 70,000 clones listed, about nine tenths were seen once; the top ten hold roughly 5.5%. Source: peripheral blood, taken before any cancer treatment. The source is a woman aged 35 to 75 with stage I lung adenocarcinoma. Each CDR3 is given with its conserved first and last residue. Fields, in order: V gene, J gene, clone size, CDR3 protein. Clone size is given for some rows only: seen once, a few or many times, or a class if the clone is expanded.

>TRBV27|TRBJ2-5|NA
CASSFQGGQETQYF
>TRBV28|TRBJ1-2|NA
CASSLTGGVYGYTF
>TRBV19|TRBJ2-1|NA
CASKGAMTNEQFF
>TRBV19|TRBJ2-2|NA
CASSILMNTGELFF
>TRBV28|TRBJ2-2|NA
CASSSTGTGRTGELFF
>TRBV4-3|TRBJ2-2|NA
CASSQEHGRAINTGELFF
>TRBV7-6|TRBJ1-2|NA
CASSLTPIQGGGYTF
>TRBV2|TRBJ1-4|NA
CASTREGGVNEKLFF
>TRBV7-6|TRBJ2-7|NA
CASSSQVYEQYF
>TRBV6-1|TRBJ2-7|once
CASRAPLYEQYF
>TRBV7-8|TRBJ1-2|NA
CASSLSLGYGYTF
>TRBV11-2|TRBJ2-5|NA
CASSLEGSQGRGETQYF
>TRBV30|TRBJ2-7|NA
CAWSVRTVAVVHEQYF
>TRBV9|TRBJ2-3|once
CASGSAGGTDTQYF
>TRBV7-2|TRBJ2-5|few
CASRFWAAPQETQYF
>TRBV7-2|TRBJ1-1|NA
CASSFGIVRTEAFF
>TRBV7-6|TRBJ2-1|NA
CASSTRDNEQFF
>TRBV4-3|TRBJ1-1|NA
CASSQDAGGRKTEAFF